This entry features one TCR beta chain sequence. Its antigen is undetermined. This sample is drawn from a study of cytomegalovirus exposure and HLA in healthy donors. Findings and limits, study-wide: Earlier analysis looked at TCR beta V segments, and most were productive about 90% or about 30% of the time. Overall, around 160 TCR beta chains were annotated as cytomegalovirus-associated. Researchers reportedly found TCR beta sequences accurately predicted most subjects' HLA-A and HLA-B alleles.

PCR used 60 Vbeta primers and 13 Jbeta primers. In the authors' workflow: A later analysis tallied about 80 million unique TCR beta chains, 10 million to 12 million of them shared. Assay used: immunoSEQ multiplex PCR; TCRdb lists only in-frame clones, some missing. D and trimming were read from the DNA, whereas the V and J calls and clone size are those reported in that table. The sample shows some 70,000 clones, around 77% of them seen only once. With 5 bases removed from V and 3 bases from J, the gap between germline ends came to 8 bases. The CDR3 is made up of 13 amino acids. Germline-derived CDR1 and CDR2 are LNHDA and SQIVND (reference sequence).

The sequenced material came from PBMCs. This clonotype was obtained from a male donor in good health and CMV-seropositive. The chain recombines TRBV19 with TRBJ2-1, with a weak D call TRBD1 (5 bases). CDR3 sequence: CASSDGHYNEQFF. The CDR3 DNA sequence: TGTGCCAGTAGTGATGGACACTACAATGAGCAGTTCTTC.